These 7 T cell receptor beta chains originate from one sample sequenced in a study of CD8 T cells in Susac syndrome. RNA, at 0.5 to 1 ug, was reverse transcribed with random hexamers. One entry per CDR3 protein results from TCRdb running MiXCR on the immunoSEQ multiplex PCR reads. The data hold 150,000 to 200,000 distinct CDR3 sequences, with around 93% observed a single time. The sequenced sample consisted of CD4+ T cells from PBMCs. The receptors were sampled from a human donor with multiple sclerosis.

V and J are TRBV5-1 and TRBJ2-2; D is perhaps TRBD1 (7 bases). CDR3 length: 13 residues. Between the trimmed V and J ends, which lost 4 bases and 9 bases, there was a span of 13 bases. Germline V lookup: CDR1 SGHRS, CDR2 YFSETQ. The CDR3 DNA reads as TGCGCCAGCAGCGTCCAGGGGGGCCGGGAGCTGTTTTTT. Translating it yields CASSVQGGRELFF. The complete variable domain, with remaining parts taken from reference TRBV5-1 and TRBJ2-2, reads KAGVTQTPRYLIKTRGQQVTLSCSPISGHRSVSWYQQTPGQGLQFLFEYFSETQRNKGNFPGRFSGRQFSNSRSEMNVSTLELGDSALYLCASSVQGGRELFFGEGSRLTVL.

This clonotype was recorded a few times. The V and J genes are TRBV6-1 and TRBJ2-7, with D possibly matching TRBD2 (5 bases). Trimming pared 5 bases from V and 3 bases from J, leaving 11 bases between. Germline V gene lookup returns CDR1 MNHNS and CDR2 SASEGT. This CDR3 is 13 amino acids long. This CDR3 is CASSNGIFYEQYF. Written as DNA, the CDR3 is TGTGCCAGCAGTAACGGGATTTTCTACGAGCAGTACTTC.

The chain carries TRBV2 and TRBJ2-5; the D is unclear. Germline CDR1 reads SNHLY; CDR2 reads FYNNEI. The CDR3 length is 12 residues. The germline V and J ends were trimmed by 8 bases and 2 bases, with 9 bases remaining between them. The CDR3 region is CASGQRQETQYF. In DNA, the CDR3 is TGTGCCAGCGGGCAACGTCAAGAGACCCAGTACTTC.

The CDR3 loop is CASTMGLAGHNEQFF. The CDR3 DNA reads TGTGCCAGTACCATGGGGCTAGCGGGCCACAATGAGCAGTTCTTC. The chain combines TRBV19 with TRBJ2-1; 8 bases line up with TRBD2. V lost 7 bases to trimming and J lost 5 bases; unmatched junction nucleotides: 10. Germline assignment: CDR1 LNHDA and CDR2 SQIVND (reference sequence). CDR3 length: 15 amino acids.

The chain joins TRBV20-1 to TRBJ2-7, with D maybe TRBD1 (5 bases). This CDR3 contains 14 residues. Trimming shortened V by 0 bases and J by 5 bases, and 14 bases separated the two germline ends. Germline-derived CDR1 and CDR2 are DFQATT and SNEGSKA (reference sequence). CDR3 amino acids: CSARDSLDINEQYF. The CDR3 DNA reads TGCAGTGCTAGAGATAGCTTGGACATTAACGAGCAGTACTTC.

The CDR3 sequence: CASSLYHINSPLHF. The CDR3 DNA reads TGTGCCAGCTCGTTGTACCATATTAATTCACCCCTCCACTTT. The rearrangement links TRBV7-9 to TRBJ1-6, with unresolved D. The V and J ends lost 8 bases and 6 bases respectively, with 14 bases between them. CDR1 is SEHNR and CDR2 is FQNEAQ in the germline V gene (reference sequence). The CDR3 is made up of 14 amino acids.

This chain joins TRBV5-1 and TRBJ2-7, with a possible D match to TRBD2 (6 bases). V was pared by 4 bases and J by 2 bases, with 13 bases between. Germline lookup yields CDR1 SGHRS and CDR2 YFSETQ. The CDR3 has 14 residues. The CDR3 is CASSRENGPYEQYF. In DNA, the CDR3 is TGCGCCAGCAGCCGGGAGAATGGGCCCTACGAGCAGTACTTC. Combining the CDR3 with reference TRBV5-1 and TRBJ2-7 gives the whole variable domain KAGVTQTPRYLIKTRGQQVTLSCSPISGHRSVSWYQQTPGQGLQFLFEYFSETQRNKGNFPGRFSGRQFSNSRSEMNVSTLELGDSALYLCASSRENGPYEQYFGPGTRLTVT.